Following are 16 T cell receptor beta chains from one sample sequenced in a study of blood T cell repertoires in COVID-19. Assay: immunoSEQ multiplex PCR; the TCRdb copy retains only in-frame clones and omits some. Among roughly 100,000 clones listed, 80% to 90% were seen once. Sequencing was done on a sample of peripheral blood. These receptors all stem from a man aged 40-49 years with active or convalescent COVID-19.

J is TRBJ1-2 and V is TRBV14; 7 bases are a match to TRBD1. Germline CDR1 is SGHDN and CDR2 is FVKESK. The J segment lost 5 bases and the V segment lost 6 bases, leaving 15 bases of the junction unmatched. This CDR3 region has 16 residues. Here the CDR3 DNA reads TGTGCCAGCAGACCCCGACAGGGCGACGCGGAATATGGCTACACCTTC. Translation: CASRPRQGDAEYGYTF.

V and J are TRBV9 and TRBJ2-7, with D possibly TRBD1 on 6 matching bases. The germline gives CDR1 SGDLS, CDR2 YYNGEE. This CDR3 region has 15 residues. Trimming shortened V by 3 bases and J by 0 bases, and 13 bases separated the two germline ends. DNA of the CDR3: TGTGCCAGCAGCGCGACAGGAGGAGGCTCCTACGAGCAGTACTTC. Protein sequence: CASSATGGGSYEQYF.

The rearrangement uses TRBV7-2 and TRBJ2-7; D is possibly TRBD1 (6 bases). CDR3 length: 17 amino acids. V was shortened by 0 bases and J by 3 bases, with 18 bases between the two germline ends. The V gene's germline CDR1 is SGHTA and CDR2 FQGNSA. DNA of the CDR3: TGTGCCAGCAGCTTAGCAGAAGAGGGACGCAGGGGCTACGAGCAGTACTTC. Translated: CASSLAEEGRRGYEQYF. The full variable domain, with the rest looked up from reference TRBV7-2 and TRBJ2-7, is GAGVSQSPSNKVTEKGKDVELRCDPISGHTALYWYRQSLGQGLEFLIYFQGNSAPDKSGLPSDRFSAERTGGSVSTLTIQRTQQEDSAVYLCASSLAEEGRRGYEQYFGPGTRLTVT.

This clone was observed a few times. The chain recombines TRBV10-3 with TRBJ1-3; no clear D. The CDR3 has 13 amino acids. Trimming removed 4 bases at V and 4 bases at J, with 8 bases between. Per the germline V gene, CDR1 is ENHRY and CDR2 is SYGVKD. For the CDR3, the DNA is TGTGCCATCAGTGTAGATAGCGGAAACACCATATATTTT. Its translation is CAISVDSGNTIYF.

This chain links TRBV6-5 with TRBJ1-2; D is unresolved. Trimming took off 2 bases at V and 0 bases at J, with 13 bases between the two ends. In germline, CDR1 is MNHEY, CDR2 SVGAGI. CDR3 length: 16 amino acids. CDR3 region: CASSYMGGTANYGYTF. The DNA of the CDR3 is TGTGCCAGCAGTTACATGGGAGGAACAGCTAACTATGGCTACACCTTC.

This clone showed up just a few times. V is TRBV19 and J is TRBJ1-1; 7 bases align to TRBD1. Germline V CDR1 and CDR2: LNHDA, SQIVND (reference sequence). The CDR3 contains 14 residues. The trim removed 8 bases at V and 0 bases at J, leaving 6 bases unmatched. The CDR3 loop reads CASRQGGMNTEAFF. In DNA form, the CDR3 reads TGTGCCAGTCGACAGGGTGGAATGAACACTGAAGCTTTCTTT.

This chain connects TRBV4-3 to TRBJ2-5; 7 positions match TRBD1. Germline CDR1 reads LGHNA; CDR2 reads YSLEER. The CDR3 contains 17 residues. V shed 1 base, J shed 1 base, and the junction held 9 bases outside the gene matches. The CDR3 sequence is CASSQGAGGAIQETQYF. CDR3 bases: TGCGCCAGCAGCCAAGGGGCAGGGGGAGCGATCCAAGAGACCCAGTACTTC.

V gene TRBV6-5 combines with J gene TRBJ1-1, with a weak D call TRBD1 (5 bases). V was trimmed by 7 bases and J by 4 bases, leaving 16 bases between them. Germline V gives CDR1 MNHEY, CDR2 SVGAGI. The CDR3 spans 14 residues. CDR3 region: CASTRAGGGTEAFF. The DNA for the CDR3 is TGTGCCAGCACCCGAGCGGGGGGGGGCACTGAAGCTTTCTTT.

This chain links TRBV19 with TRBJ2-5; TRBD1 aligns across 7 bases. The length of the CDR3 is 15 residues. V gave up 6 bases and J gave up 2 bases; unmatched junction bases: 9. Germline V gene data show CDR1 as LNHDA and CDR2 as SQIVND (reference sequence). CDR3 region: CASSLGDSQQETQYF. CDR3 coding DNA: TGTGCCAGTAGCCTTGGGGACAGCCAACAAGAGACCCAGTACTTC.

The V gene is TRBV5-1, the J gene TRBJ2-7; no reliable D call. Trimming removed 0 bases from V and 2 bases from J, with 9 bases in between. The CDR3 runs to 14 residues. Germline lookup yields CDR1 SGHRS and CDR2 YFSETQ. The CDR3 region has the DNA TGCGCCAGCAGCTTGGATGGCTTCACCTACGAGCAGTACTTC. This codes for CASSLDGFTYEQYF.

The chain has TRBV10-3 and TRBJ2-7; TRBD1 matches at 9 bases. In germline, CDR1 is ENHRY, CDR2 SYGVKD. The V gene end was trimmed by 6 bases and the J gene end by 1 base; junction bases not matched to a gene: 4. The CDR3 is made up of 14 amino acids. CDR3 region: CAIRGQGVSYEQYF. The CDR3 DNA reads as TGTGCCATCAGGGGACAGGGCGTTTCCTACGAGCAGTACTTC.

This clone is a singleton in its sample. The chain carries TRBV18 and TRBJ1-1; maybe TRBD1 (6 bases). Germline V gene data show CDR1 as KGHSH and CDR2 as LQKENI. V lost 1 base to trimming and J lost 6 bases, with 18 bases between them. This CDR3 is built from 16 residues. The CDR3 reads CASSPLSQGGVAEAFF. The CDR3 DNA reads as TGTGCCAGCTCACCACTATCACAGGGCGGTGTCGCTGAAGCTTTCTTT.

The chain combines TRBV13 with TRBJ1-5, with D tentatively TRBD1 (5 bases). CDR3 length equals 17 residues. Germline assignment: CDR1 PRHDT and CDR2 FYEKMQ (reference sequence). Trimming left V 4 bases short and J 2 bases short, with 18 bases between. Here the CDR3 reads CASSSTSGRGGNQPQHF. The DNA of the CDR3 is TGTGCCAGCAGCTCCACCTCAGGGCGTGGGGGCAATCAGCCCCAGCATTTT.

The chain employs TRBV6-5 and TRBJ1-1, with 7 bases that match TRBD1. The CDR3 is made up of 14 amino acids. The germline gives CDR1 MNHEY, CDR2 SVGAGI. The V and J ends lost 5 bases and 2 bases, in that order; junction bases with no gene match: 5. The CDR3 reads CASSRGQANTEAFF. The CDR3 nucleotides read TGTGCCAGCAGTCGTGGACAGGCTAACACTGAAGCTTTCTTT.

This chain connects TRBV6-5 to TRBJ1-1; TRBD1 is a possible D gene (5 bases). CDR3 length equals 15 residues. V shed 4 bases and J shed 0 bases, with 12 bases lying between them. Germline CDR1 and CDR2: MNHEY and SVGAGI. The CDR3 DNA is TGTGCCAGCAGTTGGAGGGGCATGGTGAACACTGAAGCTTTCTTT. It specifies CASSWRGMVNTEAFF.

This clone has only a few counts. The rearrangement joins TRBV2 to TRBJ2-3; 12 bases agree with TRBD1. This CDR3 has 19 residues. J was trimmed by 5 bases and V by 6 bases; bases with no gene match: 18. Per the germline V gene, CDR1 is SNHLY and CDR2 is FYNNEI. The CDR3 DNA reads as TGTGCCAGCAGAGACTTTACCGGGACAGGGGGCCTCACACAAGATACGCAGTATTTT. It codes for CASRDFTGTGGLTQDTQYF.